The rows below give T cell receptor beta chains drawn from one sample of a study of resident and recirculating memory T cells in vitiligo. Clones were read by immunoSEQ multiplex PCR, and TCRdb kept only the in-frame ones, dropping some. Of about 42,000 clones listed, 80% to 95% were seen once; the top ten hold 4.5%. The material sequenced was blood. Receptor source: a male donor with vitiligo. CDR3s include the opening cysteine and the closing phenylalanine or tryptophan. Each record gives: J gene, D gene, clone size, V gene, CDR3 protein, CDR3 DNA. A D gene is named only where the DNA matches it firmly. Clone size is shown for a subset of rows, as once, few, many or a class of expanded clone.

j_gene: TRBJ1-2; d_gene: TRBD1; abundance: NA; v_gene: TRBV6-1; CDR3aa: CASSLQGALAGYTF; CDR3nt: TGTGCCAGCAGTTTACAGGGGGCCCTGGCTGGCTACACCTTC
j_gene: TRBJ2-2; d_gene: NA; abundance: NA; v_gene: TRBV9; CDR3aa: CASSVVGGTGELFF; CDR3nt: TGTGCCAGCAGCGTAGTCGGGGGCACCGGGGAGCTGTTTTTT
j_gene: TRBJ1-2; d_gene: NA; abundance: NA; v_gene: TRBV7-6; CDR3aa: CASSPRNYGYTF; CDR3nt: TGTGCCAGCAGCCCCAGGAACTATGGCTACACCTTC
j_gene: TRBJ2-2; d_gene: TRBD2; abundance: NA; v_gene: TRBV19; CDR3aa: CASSLAGRTGELFF; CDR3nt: TGTGCCAGTAGTCTAGCGGGGAGAACCGGGGAGCTGTTTTTT
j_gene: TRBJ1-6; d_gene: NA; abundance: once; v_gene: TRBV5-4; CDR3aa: CASSLDSNSPLHF; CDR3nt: TGTGCCAGCAGCCTGGACAGTAATTCACCCCTCCACTTT
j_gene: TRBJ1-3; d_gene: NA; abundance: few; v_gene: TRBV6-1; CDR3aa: CASSELGRAGNTIYF; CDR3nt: TGTGCCAGCAGTGAGTTAGGCAGGGCTGGAAACACCATATATTTT
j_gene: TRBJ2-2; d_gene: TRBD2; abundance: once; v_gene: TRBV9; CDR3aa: CASSPGLAGTGELFF; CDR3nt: TGTGCCAGCAGCCCAGGACTAGCGGGAACCGGGGAGCTGTTTTTT
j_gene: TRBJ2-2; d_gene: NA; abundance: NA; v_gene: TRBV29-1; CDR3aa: CSVGTGLNTGELFF; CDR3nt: TGCAGCGTTGGGACGGGACTCAACACCGGGGAGCTGTTTTTT
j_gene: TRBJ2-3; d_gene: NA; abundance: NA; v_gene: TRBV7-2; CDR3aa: CASSLAGATTGDTQYF; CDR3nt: TGTGCCAGCAGCTTAGCGGGGGCCACCACTGGAGATACGCAGTATTTT
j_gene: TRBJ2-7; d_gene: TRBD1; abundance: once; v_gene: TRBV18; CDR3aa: CASGPRQGSYEQYF; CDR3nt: TGTGCCAGCGGACCACGACAGGGCTCCTACGAGCAGTACTTC
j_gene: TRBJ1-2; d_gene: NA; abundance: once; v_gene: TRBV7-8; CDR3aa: CASSRGWGEDQGYTF; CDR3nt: TGTGCCAGCAGCCGGGGATGGGGGGAAGATCAGGGCTACACCTTC
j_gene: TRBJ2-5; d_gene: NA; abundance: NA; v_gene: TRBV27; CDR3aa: CASSDTPSETQYF; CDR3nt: TGTGCCAGCAGTGACACCCCCAGCGAGACCCAGTACTTC
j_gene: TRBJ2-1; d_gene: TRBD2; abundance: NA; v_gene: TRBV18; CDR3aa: CASSPTASGGIHNEQFF; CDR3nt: TGTGCCAGCTCACCAACGGCTAGCGGGGGCATACACAATGAGCAGTTCTTC
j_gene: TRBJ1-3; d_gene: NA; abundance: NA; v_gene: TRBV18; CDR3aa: CASSPKGPSLYF; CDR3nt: TGTGCCAGCTCACCTAAAGGCCCTAGTCTATATTTT
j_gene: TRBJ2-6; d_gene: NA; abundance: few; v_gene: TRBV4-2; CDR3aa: CASSQEGSSGANVLTF; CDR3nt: TGTGCCAGCAGCCAAGAGGGCAGCTCTGGGGCCAACGTCCTGACTTTC
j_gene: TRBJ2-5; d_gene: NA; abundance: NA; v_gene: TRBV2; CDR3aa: CASIPRGTFQETQYF; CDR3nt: TGTGCCAGCATTCCCAGGGGCACTTTCCAAGAGACCCAGTACTTC
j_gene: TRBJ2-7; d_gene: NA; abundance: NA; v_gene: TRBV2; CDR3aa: CASSEWQGNTYEQYF; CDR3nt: TGTGCCAGCAGTGAGTGGCAGGGGAACACCTACGAGCAGTACTTC
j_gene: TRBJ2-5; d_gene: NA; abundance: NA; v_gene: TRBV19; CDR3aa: CASSSSPRSETQYF; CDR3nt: TGTGCCAGTAGTAGTTCCCCCCGGTCAGAGACCCAGTACTTC
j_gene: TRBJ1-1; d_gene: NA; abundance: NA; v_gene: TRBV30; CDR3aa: CAWSVEQNTEAFF; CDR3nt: TGTGCCTGGAGTGTAGAGCAGAACACTGAAGCTTTCTTT
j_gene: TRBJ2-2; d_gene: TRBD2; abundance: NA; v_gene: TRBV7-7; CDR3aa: CASSSSGGIGGELFF; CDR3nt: TGTGCTAGCAGCAGTAGCGGGGGGATAGGCGGGGAGCTGTTTTTT
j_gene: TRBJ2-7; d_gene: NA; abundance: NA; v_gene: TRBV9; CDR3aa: CASSVGAVTYEQYF; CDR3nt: TGTGCCAGCAGCGTAGGGGCAGTTACCTACGAGCAGTACTTC
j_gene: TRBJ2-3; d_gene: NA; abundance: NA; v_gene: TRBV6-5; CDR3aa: CATKQGLFNVDTQYF; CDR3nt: TGTGCCACCAAACAGGGCTTATTCAATGTGGATACGCAGTATTTT
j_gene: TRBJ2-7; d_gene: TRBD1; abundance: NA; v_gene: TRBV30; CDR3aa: CAWSGGTGYYEQYF; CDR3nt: TGTGCCTGGAGTGGCGGGACAGGGTACTACGAGCAGTACTTC
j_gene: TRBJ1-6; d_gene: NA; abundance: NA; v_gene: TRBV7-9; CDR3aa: CASTGKTAFKLDSPLHF; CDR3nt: TGTGCCAGCACCGGAAAGACAGCGTTCAAACTTGATTCACCCCTCCACTTT
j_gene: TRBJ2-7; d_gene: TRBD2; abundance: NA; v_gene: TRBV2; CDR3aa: CASSRTSGSLLQGYEQYF; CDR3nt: TGTGCCAGCAGCAGGACTAGCGGGTCGCTTTTACAGGGGTACGAGCAGTACTTC
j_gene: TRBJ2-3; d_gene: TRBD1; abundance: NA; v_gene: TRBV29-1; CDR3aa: CSVDPGQGADTQYF; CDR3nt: TGCAGCGTTGACCCGGGACAGGGGGCAGATACGCAGTATTTT
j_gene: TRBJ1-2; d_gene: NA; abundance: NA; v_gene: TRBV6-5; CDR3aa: CASKVSQGYGYTF; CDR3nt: TGTGCCAGCAAAGTTAGCCAGGGCTATGGCTACACCTTC
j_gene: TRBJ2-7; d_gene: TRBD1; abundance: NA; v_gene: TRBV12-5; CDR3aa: CASGLPMRVGQAYYEQYF; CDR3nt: TGTGCTAGTGGTTTGCCGATGCGGGTAGGACAGGCGTACTACGAGCAGTACTTC
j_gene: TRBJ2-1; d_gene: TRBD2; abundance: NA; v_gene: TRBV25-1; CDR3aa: CASSQWASGVYNEQFF; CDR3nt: TGTGCCAGCAGTCAGTGGGCTAGCGGGGTGTACAATGAGCAGTTCTTC
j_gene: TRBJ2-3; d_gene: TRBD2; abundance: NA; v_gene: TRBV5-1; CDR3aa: CASSLARVTSGSNTQYF; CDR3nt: TGCGCCAGCAGCTTGGCCCGAGTGACTAGCGGTTCAAATACGCAGTATTTT
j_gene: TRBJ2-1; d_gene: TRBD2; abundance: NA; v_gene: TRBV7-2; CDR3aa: CASSLRGGGDNEQFF; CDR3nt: TGTGCCAGCAGCTTAAGGGGCGGGGGGGACAATGAGCAGTTCTTC
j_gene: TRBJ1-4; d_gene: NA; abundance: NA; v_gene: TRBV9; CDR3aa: CASSVGGKARGLGNEKLFF; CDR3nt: TGTGCCAGCAGCGTAGGTGGGAAAGCGAGAGGGCTGGGTAATGAAAAACTGTTTTTT
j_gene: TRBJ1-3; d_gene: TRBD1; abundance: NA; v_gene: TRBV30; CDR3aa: CAWSVGTGSGNTIYF; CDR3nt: TGTGCCTGGAGTGTAGGGACAGGGTCTGGAAACACCATATATTTT
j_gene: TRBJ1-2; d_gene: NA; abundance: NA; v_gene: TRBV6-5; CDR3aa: CASSYPGSGGYTF; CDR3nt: TGTGCCAGCAGTTACCCCGGATCGGGAGGCTACACCTTC
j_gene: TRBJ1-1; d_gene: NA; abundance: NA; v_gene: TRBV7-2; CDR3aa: CASSFRGRDTEAFF; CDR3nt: TGTGCCAGCAGCTTCAGGGGCAGAGACACTGAAGCTTTCTTT
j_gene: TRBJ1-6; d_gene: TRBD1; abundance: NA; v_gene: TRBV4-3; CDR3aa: CASSQDAGTGVSPLHF; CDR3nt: TGCGCCAGCAGCCAAGATGCCGGGACAGGGGTTTCACCCCTCCACTTT
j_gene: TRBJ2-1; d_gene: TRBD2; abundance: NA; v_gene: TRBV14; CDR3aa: CASSQEASGGLYNEQFF; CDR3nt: TGTGCCAGCAGCCAAGAGGCCAGCGGGGGCCTGTACAATGAGCAGTTCTTC
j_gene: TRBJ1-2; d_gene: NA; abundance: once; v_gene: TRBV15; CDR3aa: CATSRGGYGYTF; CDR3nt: TGTGCCACCAGCAGGGGGGGATATGGCTACACCTTC
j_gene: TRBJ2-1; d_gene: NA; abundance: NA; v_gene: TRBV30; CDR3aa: CAWSLGGYNEQFF; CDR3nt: TGTGCCTGGAGCCTAGGTGGGTACAATGAGCAGTTCTTC
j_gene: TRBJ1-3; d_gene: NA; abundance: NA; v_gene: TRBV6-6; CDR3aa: CASSFLVSGNTIYF; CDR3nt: TGTGCCAGCAGTTTTCTTGTGTCGGGAAACACCATATATTTT
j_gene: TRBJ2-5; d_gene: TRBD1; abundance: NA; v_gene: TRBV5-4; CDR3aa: CASSDRRDREETQYF; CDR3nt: TGTGCCAGCAGCGATCGCCGGGACAGGGAAGAGACCCAGTACTTC
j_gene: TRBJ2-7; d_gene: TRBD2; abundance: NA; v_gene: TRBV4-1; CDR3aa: CASSQEGGLAGRGSYEQYF; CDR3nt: TGCGCCAGCAGCCAAGAGGGAGGACTAGCGGGGAGGGGCTCCTACGAGCAGTACTTC
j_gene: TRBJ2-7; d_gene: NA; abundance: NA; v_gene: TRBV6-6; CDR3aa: CASSYSQGYNEQYF; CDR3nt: TGTGCCAGCAGTTACTCCCAGGGATATAACGAGCAGTACTTC
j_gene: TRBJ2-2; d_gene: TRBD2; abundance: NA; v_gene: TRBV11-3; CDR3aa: CASSLETSGGYTGELFF; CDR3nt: TGTGCCAGCAGCTTAGAGACTAGCGGGGGGTACACCGGGGAGCTGTTTTTT
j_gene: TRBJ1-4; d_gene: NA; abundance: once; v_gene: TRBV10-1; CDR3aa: CASSTLAANEKLFF; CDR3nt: TGCGCCAGCAGCACACTTGCGGCTAATGAAAAACTGTTTTTT
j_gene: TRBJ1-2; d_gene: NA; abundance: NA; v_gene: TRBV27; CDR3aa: CASSLVGAPGSYTF; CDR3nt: TGTGCCAGCAGTTTAGTTGGGGCCCCCGGCAGTTACACCTTC
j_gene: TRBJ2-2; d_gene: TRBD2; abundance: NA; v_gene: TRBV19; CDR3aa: CASKKRGGTGELFF; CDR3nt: TGTGCCAGTAAAAAGCGGGGGGGCACCGGGGAGCTGTTTTTT
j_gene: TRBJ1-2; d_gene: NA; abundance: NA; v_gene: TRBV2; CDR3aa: CASGSGISYGYTF; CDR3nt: TGTGCCAGCGGCTCGGGAATAAGCTATGGCTACACCTTC
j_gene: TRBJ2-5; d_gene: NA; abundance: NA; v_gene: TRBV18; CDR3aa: CASSPEGAETQYF; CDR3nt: TGTGCCAGCTCACCAGAGGGTGCAGAGACCCAGTACTTC
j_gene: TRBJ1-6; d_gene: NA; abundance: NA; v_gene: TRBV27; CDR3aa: CASGHSNSPLHF; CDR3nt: TGTGCCAGCGGACACAGTAATTCACCCCTCCACTTT
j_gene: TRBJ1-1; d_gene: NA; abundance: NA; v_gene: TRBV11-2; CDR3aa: CASSPTPRINTEAFF; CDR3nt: TGTGCCAGCAGCCCTACCCCCAGGATTAACACTGAAGCTTTCTTT
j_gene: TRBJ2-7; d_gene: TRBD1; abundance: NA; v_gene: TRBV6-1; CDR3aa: CASNRDRSYEQYF; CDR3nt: TGTGCCAGCAACCGGGACAGGTCCTACGAGCAGTACTTC
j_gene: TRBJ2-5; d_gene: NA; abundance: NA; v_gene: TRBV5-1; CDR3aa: CASSFPEETQYF; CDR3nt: TGCGCCAGCAGCTTTCCGGAGGAGACCCAGTACTTC
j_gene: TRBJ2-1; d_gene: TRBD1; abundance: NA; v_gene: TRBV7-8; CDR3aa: CASSDRDRVGHEQFF; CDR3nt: TGTGCCAGCAGCGACCGGGACAGGGTCGGTCATGAGCAGTTCTTC
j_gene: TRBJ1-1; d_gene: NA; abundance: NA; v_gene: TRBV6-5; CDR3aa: CASSYSLNTEAFF; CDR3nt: TGTGCCAGCAGTTACAGCCTGAACACTGAAGCTTTCTTT
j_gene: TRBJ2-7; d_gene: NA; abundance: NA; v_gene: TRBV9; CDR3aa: CASSVGHLSYEQYF; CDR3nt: TGTGCCAGCAGCGTAGGGCACCTCTCCTACGAGCAGTACTTC
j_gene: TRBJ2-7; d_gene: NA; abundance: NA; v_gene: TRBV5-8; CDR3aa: CASNWGESEQYF; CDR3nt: TGTGCCAGCAACTGGGGGGAATCCGAGCAGTACTTC
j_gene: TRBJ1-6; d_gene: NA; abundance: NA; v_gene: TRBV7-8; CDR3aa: CASSLVARGAANSPLHF; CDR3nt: TGTGCCAGCAGCTTAGTGGCGCGGGGGGCGGCTAATTCACCCCTCCACTTT
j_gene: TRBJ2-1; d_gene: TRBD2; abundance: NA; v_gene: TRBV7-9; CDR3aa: CASSLGLAGSNEQFF; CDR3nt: TGTGCCAGCAGCTTAGGACTAGCGGGTTCTAATGAGCAGTTCTTC